These T cell receptor beta chains were read from a single sample in a study of cytomegalovirus exposure and HLA in healthy donors. The assay was immunoSEQ multiplex PCR, and TCRdb's table has in-frame clones only and misses some. The sample lists fewer than 180,000 clones; 60% to 85% were seen once. The sequenced material came from PBMCs. These receptors originate from a man aged 50-60 years in good health and CMV-seropositive. Each CDR3 is given with its conserved first and last residue. D genes are given only for firm matches. Some rows mark clone size as missing; the rest say once, few, many or name a class of expanded clone.

CDR3aa: CASSPGRLQGSSYEQYF
CDR3nt: TGTGCCAGCAGCCCAGGCAGACTACAGGGGAGCTCCTACGAGCAGTACTTC
d_gene: TRBD1
v_gene: TRBV14
abundance: NA
j_gene: TRBJ2-7

CDR3aa: CASSHPKGQGSGMNTEAFF
CDR3nt: TGCGCCAGCAGCCACCCCAAGGGGCAGGGGTCCGGCATGAACACTGAAGCTTTCTTT
d_gene: NA
v_gene: TRBV4-1
abundance: NA
j_gene: TRBJ1-1

CDR3aa: CASRGQYQETQYF
CDR3nt: TGTGCCAGCAGGGGACAGTACCAAGAGACCCAGTACTTC
d_gene: TRBD1
v_gene: TRBV7-2
abundance: NA
j_gene: TRBJ2-5

CDR3aa: CASSLEGLADDTYNEQFF
CDR3nt: TGCGCCAGCAGCTTGGAGGGACTAGCGGACGACACCTACAATGAGCAGTTCTTC
d_gene: TRBD2
v_gene: TRBV5-1
abundance: NA
j_gene: TRBJ2-1

CDR3aa: CASSYSEEGYGYTF
CDR3nt: TGTGCCAGCAGTTACTCGGAGGAAGGCTATGGCTACACCTTC
d_gene: NA
v_gene: TRBV6-6
abundance: NA
j_gene: TRBJ1-2

CDR3aa: CASSVGLADSYEQYF
CDR3nt: TGTGCCAGCAGCGTAGGGCTAGCGGACTCCTACGAGCAGTACTTC
d_gene: TRBD2
v_gene: TRBV9
abundance: NA
j_gene: TRBJ2-7

CDR3aa: CASTDRVNSGANVLTF
CDR3nt: TGTGCCAGTACGGACAGGGTAAACTCTGGGGCCAACGTCCTGACTTTC
d_gene: TRBD1
v_gene: TRBV19
abundance: NA
j_gene: TRBJ2-6

CDR3aa: CASSEGRETQYF
CDR3nt: TGTGCCAGCAGTGAAGGGCGGGAGACCCAGTACTTC
d_gene: NA
v_gene: TRBV2
abundance: NA
j_gene: TRBJ2-5

CDR3aa: CARSLPRLVKNIQYF
CDR3nt: TGTGCCAGAAGCTTGCCGAGGCTGGTCAAAAACATTCAGTACTTC
d_gene: NA
v_gene: TRBV5-3
abundance: NA
j_gene: TRBJ2-4

CDR3aa: CASSQDRLANTGELFF
CDR3nt: TGCGCCAGCAGCCAAGATCGTCTAGCTAACACCGGGGAGCTGTTTTTT
d_gene: NA
v_gene: TRBV4-1
abundance: NA
j_gene: TRBJ2-2

CDR3aa: CASSLVAGGEDTQYF
CDR3nt: TGCGCCAGCAGCTTGGTGGCGGGAGGTGAAGATACGCAGTATTTT
d_gene: TRBD2
v_gene: TRBV5-1
abundance: NA
j_gene: TRBJ2-3

CDR3aa: CASSRTLYAANEKLFF
CDR3nt: TGTGCCAGCAGCCGGACTCTTTACGCGGCTAATGAAAAACTGTTTTTT
d_gene: NA
v_gene: TRBV7-2
abundance: NA
j_gene: TRBJ1-4

CDR3aa: CASSNPTSGSNEQFF
CDR3nt: TGTGCCAGCAGCAACCCGACTAGCGGGAGTAATGAGCAGTTCTTC
d_gene: TRBD2
v_gene: TRBV5-6
abundance: NA
j_gene: TRBJ2-1

CDR3aa: CASSMYREGSGYTF
CDR3nt: TGTGCCAGTAGTATGTACAGGGAAGGCAGTGGCTACACCTTC
d_gene: NA
v_gene: TRBV19
abundance: once
j_gene: TRBJ1-2

CDR3aa: CASSPAWDTRYNEQFF
CDR3nt: TGTGCCAGCAGCCCAGCTTGGGACACAAGATACAATGAGCAGTTCTTC
d_gene: NA
v_gene: TRBV9
abundance: NA
j_gene: TRBJ2-1

CDR3aa: CASSFGWRIDTDTQYF
CDR3nt: TGTGCCAGCAGCTTCGGGTGGCGGATAGACACAGATACGCAGTATTTT
d_gene: NA
v_gene: TRBV7-9
abundance: NA
j_gene: TRBJ2-3

CDR3aa: CASSSPGFDEQYF
CDR3nt: TGCGCCAGCAGCTCCCCCGGTTTCGACGAGCAGTACTTC
d_gene: NA
v_gene: TRBV5-1
abundance: NA
j_gene: TRBJ2-7

CDR3aa: CASSESRGGGRGEQYF
CDR3nt: TGCGCCAGCAGTGAGTCGAGGGGCGGCGGGAGAGGCGAGCAGTACTTC
d_gene: TRBD2
v_gene: TRBV10-1
abundance: NA
j_gene: TRBJ2-7

CDR3aa: CASSRGTDNYGYTF
CDR3nt: TGTGCCAGCAGTCGCGGGACAGATAACTATGGCTACACCTTC
d_gene: TRBD1
v_gene: TRBV27
abundance: NA
j_gene: TRBJ1-2

CDR3aa: CASLGSSGTDYGYTF
CDR3nt: TGTGCCAGCCTGGGATCGTCCGGGACAGACTATGGCTACACCTTC
d_gene: TRBD1
v_gene: TRBV5-6
abundance: NA
j_gene: TRBJ1-2

CDR3aa: CASNGGGYNEQFF
CDR3nt: TGTGCCAGCAACGGGGGGGGTTACAATGAGCAGTTCTTC
d_gene: TRBD2
v_gene: TRBV27
abundance: NA
j_gene: TRBJ2-1

CDR3aa: CASSLIFGAGGTDTQYF
CDR3nt: TGTGCCAGCAGCTTGATTTTCGGGGCAGGGGGGACAGATACGCAGTATTTT
d_gene: NA
v_gene: TRBV5-6
abundance: NA
j_gene: TRBJ2-3

CDR3aa: CASGKASGTETQYF
CDR3nt: TGCGCCAGCGGAAAGGCCTCGGGTACGGAGACCCAGTACTTC
d_gene: NA
v_gene: TRBV10-2
abundance: NA
j_gene: TRBJ2-5

CDR3aa: CASSFWDLDNSPLHF
CDR3nt: TGTGCCAGCAGTTTCTGGGACTTAGATAATTCACCCCTCCACTTT
d_gene: NA
v_gene: TRBV28
abundance: once
j_gene: TRBJ1-6

CDR3aa: CATSTSPGLGSGSYEQYF
CDR3nt: TGTGCCACCTCAACATCGCCGGGACTAGGATCCGGCTCCTACGAGCAGTACTTC
d_gene: TRBD2
v_gene: TRBV28
abundance: NA
j_gene: TRBJ2-7

CDR3aa: CASSYSEGVEGQYF
CDR3nt: TGTGCCAGCAGTTACTCGGAGGGAGTGGAGGGCCAGTACTTC
d_gene: NA
v_gene: TRBV6-5
abundance: NA
j_gene: TRBJ2-5

CDR3aa: CASSLEFGTALYEQYF
CDR3nt: TGTGCCAGCAGCTTAGAATTCGGGACAGCCCTCTACGAGCAGTACTTC
d_gene: TRBD1
v_gene: TRBV7-9
abundance: NA
j_gene: TRBJ2-7

CDR3aa: CASRAGGGSTYEQYF
CDR3nt: TGTGCCAGCAGAGCGGGGGGAGGAAGCACCTACGAGCAGTACTTC
d_gene: TRBD2
v_gene: TRBV2
abundance: NA
j_gene: TRBJ2-7

CDR3aa: CSVAELAGGPYEQYF
CDR3nt: TGCAGCGTTGCAGAACTAGCGGGAGGGCCCTACGAGCAGTACTTC
d_gene: TRBD2
v_gene: TRBV29-1
abundance: NA
j_gene: TRBJ2-7

CDR3aa: CASSFASGTDEQYF
CDR3nt: TGCGCCAGCAGCTTCGCCAGCGGGACCGACGAGCAGTACTTC
d_gene: TRBD2
v_gene: TRBV5-1
abundance: NA
j_gene: TRBJ2-7

CDR3aa: CAWSQMGGGGTEPQHF
CDR3nt: TGTGCCTGGAGCCAAATGGGTGGGGGAGGAACGGAGCCCCAGCATTTT
d_gene: NA
v_gene: TRBV30
abundance: NA
j_gene: TRBJ1-5

CDR3aa: CASSEGEGRRYF
CDR3nt: TGTGCCAGCAGTGAAGGGGAGGGCCGCAGGTACTTC
d_gene: TRBD2
v_gene: TRBV2
abundance: NA
j_gene: TRBJ2-7

CDR3aa: CSVRHAGGYEQYF
CDR3nt: TGCAGCGTCCGGCACGCAGGGGGCTACGAGCAGTACTTC
d_gene: TRBD1
v_gene: TRBV29-1
abundance: NA
j_gene: TRBJ2-7

CDR3aa: CASSSRAGTRIQAGTQYF
CDR3nt: TGTGCCAGCAGCTCCCGCGCCGGGACTAGGATCCAGGCAGGCACGCAGTATTTT
d_gene: TRBD2
v_gene: TRBV7-3
abundance: NA
j_gene: TRBJ2-3

CDR3aa: CASSLEGDRAVKTQYF
CDR3nt: TGTGCCAGCAGCTTGGAAGGGGACAGGGCGGTAAAGACCCAGTACTTC
d_gene: TRBD1
v_gene: TRBV5-4
abundance: NA
j_gene: TRBJ2-5

CDR3aa: CASSPQAYSNQPQHF
CDR3nt: TGTGCCAGCAGCCCTCAGGCATATAGCAATCAGCCCCAGCATTTT
d_gene: NA
v_gene: TRBV28
abundance: once
j_gene: TRBJ1-5

CDR3aa: CAWSVLSSVGTDTQYF
CDR3nt: TGTGCCTGGAGTGTACTGTCTAGCGTTGGCACAGATACGCAGTATTTT
d_gene: NA
v_gene: TRBV30
abundance: NA
j_gene: TRBJ2-3

CDR3aa: CASSFGLAGDTGELFF
CDR3nt: TGTGCCAGCAGCTTCGGGCTAGCGGGAGACACCGGGGAGCTGTTTTTT
d_gene: TRBD2
v_gene: TRBV7-8
abundance: NA
j_gene: TRBJ2-2

CDR3aa: CASSLELAETYEQYF
CDR3nt: TGTGCCAGCAGCTTGGAACTAGCGGAAACCTACGAGCAGTACTTC
d_gene: TRBD2
v_gene: TRBV5-4
abundance: NA
j_gene: TRBJ2-7

CDR3aa: CASSERRKNTEAFF
CDR3nt: TGTGCCAGCAGTGAGCGCAGGAAGAACACTGAAGCTTTCTTT
d_gene: NA
v_gene: TRBV6-4
abundance: NA
j_gene: TRBJ1-1

CDR3aa: CATSRAVNEQFF
CDR3nt: TGTGCCACCAGCAGAGCGGTAAATGAGCAGTTCTTC
d_gene: NA
v_gene: TRBV15
abundance: NA
j_gene: TRBJ2-1

CDR3aa: CASSPGTGSDEQYF
CDR3nt: TGTGCCAGCTCACCAGGGACAGGGAGCGATGAGCAGTACTTC
d_gene: TRBD1
v_gene: TRBV18
abundance: NA
j_gene: TRBJ2-7

CDR3aa: CASSRKQGGRNEQYF
CDR3nt: TGTGCCAGCAGTAGAAAACAGGGGGGTAGGAACGAGCAGTACTTC
d_gene: TRBD1
v_gene: TRBV6-5
abundance: few
j_gene: TRBJ2-7

CDR3aa: CAQGQGRTGELFF
CDR3nt: TGTGCCCAGGGACAGGGCAGAACCGGGGAGCTGTTTTTT
d_gene: TRBD1
v_gene: TRBV30
abundance: NA
j_gene: TRBJ2-2

CDR3aa: CASRRSDTQYF
CDR3nt: TGTGCCAGCCGTAGGAGTGATACGCAGTATTTT
d_gene: NA
v_gene: TRBV25-1
abundance: NA
j_gene: TRBJ2-3

CDR3aa: CASSETGGGETQYF
CDR3nt: TGTGCCAGCAGTGAGACAGGGGGCGGGGAGACCCAGTACTTC
d_gene: TRBD1
v_gene: TRBV28
abundance: NA
j_gene: TRBJ2-5

CDR3aa: CASSLDSGLAGSYEQYF
CDR3nt: TGTGCCAGCAGCTTGGATTCCGGACTAGCGGGATCATACGAGCAGTACTTC
d_gene: TRBD2
v_gene: TRBV5-4
abundance: NA
j_gene: TRBJ2-7

CDR3aa: CASSRSGFLSSGANVLTF
CDR3nt: TGTGCCAGCAGTCGATCAGGGTTTCTCTCATCTGGGGCCAACGTCCTGACTTTC
d_gene: NA
v_gene: TRBV28
abundance: NA
j_gene: TRBJ2-6

CDR3aa: CAWDGQDSMSDTQYF
CDR3nt: TGTGCCTGGGATGGACAGGACTCGATGTCAGATACGCAGTATTTT
d_gene: TRBD1
v_gene: TRBV30
abundance: NA
j_gene: TRBJ2-3